These T cell receptor beta chains were read from a single sample in a study of cytomegalovirus exposure and HLA in healthy donors. The table came from immunoSEQ multiplex PCR; TCRdb's copy has only in-frame clones and leaves some out. This table holds about 170,000 clones, 65% to 90% found once. Material for sequencing was PBMCs. The receptors were gathered from a male donor in good health and CMV-seronegative. CDR3s include the opening cysteine and the closing phenylalanine or tryptophan. Each record gives: clone size, J gene, V gene, D gene, CDR3 DNA, CDR3 protein. D genes are given only for firm matches. Rows may omit the clone size; those that give it use once, few, many or a size class.

.	TRBJ2-3	TRBV27	TRBD1	TGTGCCAGCAGTTTTTACGGACAGGGGGGACGAGATACGCAGTATTTT	CASSFYGQGGRDTQYF
.	TRBJ2-1	TRBV5-1	TRBD1	TGCGCCAGCAGATATACAGGGGACGGCTACAATGAGCAGTTCTTC	CASRYTGDGYNEQFF
.	TRBJ1-1	TRBV7-9	.	TGTGCCAGCAGCCTCGCGGGCGACACTGAAGCTTTCTTT	CASSLAGDTEAFF
.	TRBJ1-6	TRBV19	TRBD1	TGTGCCACAAACACAGGGGGCTCAAATTCACCCCTCCACTTT	CATNTGGSNSPLHF
.	TRBJ2-3	TRBV5-4	.	TGTGCCAGCAGCTTGGAGCCCGGGGTGGGTACAGATACGCAGTATTTT	CASSLEPGVGTDTQYF
.	TRBJ1-4	TRBV29-1	.	TGCAGCGTAGGGGGTGAAAAACTGTTTTTT	CSVGGEKLFF
.	TRBJ1-1	TRBV27	.	TGTGCCAGCAGTTCCCCCAGGGTTTCCACTGAAGCTTTCTTT	CASSSPRVSTEAFF
.	TRBJ1-5	TRBV2	.	TGTGCCAGCACCGAGGGGGGGTATTCTCAGCCCCAGCATTTT	CASTEGGYSQPQHF
once	TRBJ1-2	TRBV5-1	TRBD1	TGCGCCAGCAGCACCGGGACAGGGGCCTTCTATGGCTACACCTTC	CASSTGTGAFYGYTF
.	TRBJ1-4	TRBV9	.	TGTGCCAGCAGCGCCCCAGGGTTGGAGGAAAAACTGTTTTTT	CASSAPGLEEKLFF
.	TRBJ1-2	TRBV18	.	TGTGCCAGCTCACGGAACAGACACTCAGGGGGCTACACCTTC	CASSRNRHSGGYTF
.	TRBJ2-1	TRBV18	.	TGTGCCAGCTCGCCCCTCCCCCGAGGAGATGAGCAGTTCTTC	CASSPLPRGDEQFF
.	TRBJ2-3	TRBV10-3	TRBD2	TGTGCCATCAGTGAGGGCCCTAGCGGGAGCACAGATACGCAGTATTTT	CAISEGPSGSTDTQYF
.	TRBJ2-1	TRBV18	TRBD2	TGTGCCAGCTCATTAGCCGGGACTAGCGCCTACAATGAGCAGTTCTTC	CASSLAGTSAYNEQFF
.	TRBJ2-1	TRBV6-5	TRBD1	TGTGCCAGCAGTTACTGGGACAGGGGGCGCATCCATGAGCAGTTCTTC	CASSYWDRGRIHEQFF
few	TRBJ1-1	TRBV6-1	TRBD1	TGTGCCAGCAGTGCTGCCGGGACAGGCTTTGAAGCTTTCTTT	CASSAAGTGFEAFF
.	TRBJ1-6	TRBV4-1	TRBD1	TGCGCCAGCAGCCGACAGGGGAGCTCCTATAATTCACCCCTCCACTTT	CASSRQGSSYNSPLHF
.	TRBJ2-7	TRBV14	TRBD1	TGTGCCAGCAGCCATACCAACAGGGGGCTTAGGAACGAGCAGTACTTC	CASSHTNRGLRNEQYF
.	TRBJ1-2	TRBV5-6	.	TGTGCCAGCAGCAAGCACTATGGCTACACCTTC	CASSKHYGYTF
.	TRBJ2-7	TRBV11-1	.	TGTGCCAGCAGCCCAGGGGACCTTCTGAAGCAGTACTTC	CASSPGDLLKQYF
.	TRBJ1-1	TRBV7-2	.	TGTGCCAGCACCACAACCCCCATTGGCGGCACTGAAGCTTTCTTT	CASTTTPIGGTEAFF
.	TRBJ2-2	TRBV7-9	.	TGTGCCAGCAGCACATTGAGGGACAAAAACACCGGGGAGCTGTTTTTT	CASSTLRDKNTGELFF
.	TRBJ1-1	TRBV2	TRBD1	TGTGCCAGCACCGAACAGGGGATGTACACTGAAGCTTTCTTT	CASTEQGMYTEAFF